The 26 T cell receptor beta chains given below trace back to one sample, sequenced in a study of cytomegalovirus exposure and HLA in healthy donors. The PCR ran on 60 Vbeta and 13 Jbeta primers. Here immunoSEQ multiplex PCR was the method, and the copy in TCRdb shows in-frame clones only, minus some. Here the sample table reports approximately 79,000 clones. Sequencing was done on a sample of PBMCs. The receptors shown here come from a man between 35 and 55 years old in good health and CMV-seronegative.

The chain joins TRBV6-5 to TRBJ2-7; 11 bases agree with TRBD2. The V gene end was trimmed by 5 bases and the J gene end by 4 bases; junction bases not matched to a gene: 4. CDR1 is MNHEY, CDR2 SVGAGI, per germline. The CDR3 sequence is 14 residues long. In DNA form, the CDR3 reads TGTGCCAGCAGTCGTACTAGCGGGGGATACGAGCAGTACTTC. The encoded protein is CASSRTSGGYEQYF.

This rearrangement joins TRBV2 to TRBJ2-1; D remains unclear. The CDR3 covers 14 residues. Germline CDR1 reads SNHLY; CDR2 reads FYNNEI. With 3 bases removed from V and 4 bases from J, the gap between germline ends came to 10 bases. CDR3 DNA: TGTGCCAGCAGTGACAGGCAGAATTACAATGAGCAGTTCTTC. The encoded protein is CASSDRQNYNEQFF.

The CDR3 protein is CASSEWSSTDEQYF. CDR3 sequence (DNA): TGCGCCAGCAGTGAGTGGTCTAGCACGGACGAGCAGTACTTC. This chain uses TRBV10-2 with TRBJ2-7; D is perhaps TRBD2 (5 bases). Germline assignment: CDR1 WSHSY and CDR2 SAAADI. The CDR3 sequence is 14 residues long. Between the trimmed V and J ends, which lost 1 base and 5 bases, there was a span of 12 bases.

The chain recombines TRBV4-2 with TRBJ2-3, with 11 bases identical to TRBD2. Unmatched junction bases numbered 8, after V lost 4 bases and J lost 2 bases. This CDR3 has 17 amino acids. Looked up from germline, CDR1 is LGHNA and CDR2 is YNFKEQ. The CDR3 loop reads CASSPRLAGHNTDTQYF. The CDR3 DNA reads TGTGCCAGCAGCCCCCGACTAGCGGGGCACAACACAGATACGCAGTATTTT.

The chain is built from TRBV30 and TRBJ2-2; 7 nucleotides align to TRBD1. The length of the CDR3 is 13 residues. With 2 bases clipped from V and 6 bases from J, the junction kept 3 bases outside the gene matches. Germline-derived CDR1 and CDR2 are GTSNPN and SVGIG (reference sequence). The CDR3 bases are TGTGCCTGGAGTAAAGGGGGCGCCGGGGAGCTGTTTTTT. Translated: CAWSKGGAGELFF.

The chain joins TRBV5-4 to TRBJ2-7; 8 nucleotides match TRBD2. The CDR3 has 15 residues. CDR1 SGHNT and CDR2 YYREEE come from the germline V gene (reference sequence). Germline trimming cut 4 bases from V and 2 bases from J; bases unmatched to any gene: 8. Here the CDR3 DNA reads TGTGCCAGCAGCGACGCGAGCGGGAGTCCCTACGAGCAGTACTTC. It specifies CASSDASGSPYEQYF.

V usage is TRBV5-1 and J usage is TRBJ2-3; 11 nucleotides align to TRBD2. There are 15 residues in the CDR3. J gave up 4 bases and V 2 bases, and 3 bases lay outside the gene matches. From germline, CDR1 is SGHRS and CDR2 YFSETQ. The CDR3 here is CASSFQLAGADTQYF. CDR3 bases: TGCGCCAGCAGCTTTCAACTAGCGGGAGCAGATACGCAGTATTTT.

V gene TRBV6-5 combines with J gene TRBJ1-2; D perhaps matches TRBD1 (5 bases). Germline V CDR1 and CDR2: MNHEY, SVGAGI. The CDR3 loop spans 14 amino acids. Trimming left V 0 bases short and J 3 bases short, with 8 bases between. CDR3 sequence reads: CASSYSRTHYGYTF. Written as DNA, the CDR3 is TGTGCCAGCAGTTACTCGCGGACACACTATGGCTACACCTTC.

This chain connects TRBV21-1 to TRBJ2-2; the table's D call TRBD1 went unverified against the DNA. TRBV21-1 represents a pseudogene. The CDR3 spans 21 residues. The CDR3 DNA sequence: TGTGCCAGCAGCAAAGCGCGTGGGCACCTCGATCAACGAATAAACACCGGGGAGCTGTTTTTT. Translation gives CASSKARGHLDQRINTGELFF.

The V gene is TRBV9, the J gene TRBJ2-2; 8 bases are a match to TRBD2. Germline trimming cut 3 bases from V and 8 bases from J; bases unmatched to any gene: 6. The CDR3 has 14 residues. Germline values: CDR1 SGDLS, CDR2 YYNGEE. As DNA, the CDR3 is TGTGCCAGCAGCGGGACGGGGGGGCTGGGGGAGCTGTTTTTT. It is translated as CASSGTGGLGELFF.

V gene TRBV7-2 combines with J gene TRBJ2-5, with 7 nucleotides matching TRBD2. The CDR3 is made up of 14 amino acids. The J segment lost 5 bases and the V segment lost 2 bases, leaving 5 bases of the junction unmatched. Germline CDR1 SGHTA, CDR2 FQGNSA. In nucleotides, the CDR3 is TGTGCCAGCAGCTTATCCGCTAGCGGCGAGACCCAGTACTTC. It translates to CASSLSASGETQYF.

The chain is built from TRBV11-2 and TRBJ1-3; a weak D match, TRBD1 (5 bases). V was shortened by 1 base and J by 1 base, with 11 bases between the two germline ends. The CDR3 extends over 16 amino acids. CDR1 SGHAT and CDR2 FQNNGV come from the germline V gene. This CDR3 reads CASSLGGGASGNTIYF. The CDR3 bases are TGTGCCAGCAGCTTAGGGGGTGGGGCTTCTGGAAACACCATATATTTT.

The rearrangement links TRBV15 to TRBJ1-2, with 8 bases matching TRBD1. The CDR3 spans 17 residues. Germline CDR1 LNHNV, CDR2 YYDKDF (reference sequence). Trimming at V came to 1 base and at J to 4 bases, leaving 11 bases not matched to a gene. The CDR3 reads CATSRGPPGQDLYGYTF. DNA for the CDR3: TGTGCCACCAGCAGAGGTCCCCCGGGACAGGACCTCTATGGCTACACCTTC. The whole variable domain, filled in from reference TRBV15 and TRBJ1-2, reads DAMVIQNPRYQVTQFGKPVTLSCSQTLNHNVMYWYQQKSSQAPKLLFHYYDKDFNNEADTPDNFQSRRPNTSFCFLDIRSPGLGDTAMYLCATSRGPPGQDLYGYTFGSGTRLTVV.

The rearrangement joins TRBV18 to TRBJ1-1, with a possible D match to TRBD1 (5 bases). V was trimmed by 3 bases and J by 8 bases, leaving 16 bases between them. The germline CDR1 and CDR2 sequences are KGHSH and LQKENI. The CDR3 is made up of 14 amino acids. The CDR3 DNA reads TGTGCCAGCTCACCTGGGGGAGGGTGGAGAGAAGCTTTCTTT. Protein product: CASSPGGGWREAFF.

This chain uses TRBV13 with TRBJ2-1; tentative D call: TRBD1 (5 bases). CDR1 and CDR2 from the germline V gene are PRHDT and FYEKMQ (reference sequence). This CDR3 has 15 residues. V lost 7 bases to trimming and J lost 0 bases, with 13 bases between them. The CDR3 sequence is CASTQGSSSYNEQFF. In DNA form, the CDR3 reads TGTGCCAGCACCCAGGGATCGAGCTCCTACAATGAGCAGTTCTTC.

The chain has TRBV11-3 and TRBJ1-3; TRBD1 is a possible D gene (6 bases). Germline V gene lookup returns CDR1 SGHNT and CDR2 YENEEA. With 5 bases removed from V and 5 bases from J, the gap between germline ends came to 10 bases. This CDR3 region has 13 residues. CDR3 bases: TGTGCCAGCAGCCAGGGGTTTCGAAACACCATATATTTT. Its translation: CASSQGFRNTIYF.

For this clone: The junction and the germline gene differ at one end; a read error may be behind it. The chain recombines TRBV7-9 with TRBJ2-7; 12 bases match TRBD2. In germline, CDR1 is SEHNR, CDR2 FQNEAQ (reference sequence). The CDR3 totals 12 residues. CDR3 bases: TGTGCCAGCAGCACCCCTAGCGGGAGGGCCCACTTC. Encoded protein: CASSTPSGRAHF.

The chain is built from TRBV7-2 and TRBJ1-2; weak D call: TRBD1 (5 bases). The V end was cut by 1 base, the J end by 8 bases, with 17 bases between. Germline V lookup: CDR1 SGHTA, CDR2 FQGNSA. The CDR3 has 15 amino acids. CDR3 protein: CASSLGGGGQLGYTF. DNA for the CDR3: TGTGCCAGCAGCTTAGGTGGGGGAGGTCAGCTCGGCTACACCTTC. Using reference TRBV7-2 and TRBJ1-2 for the parts outside the CDR3, the full variable domain is GAGVSQSPSNKVTEKGKDVELRCDPISGHTALYWYRQSLGQGLEFLIYFQGNSAPDKSGLPSDRFSAERTGGSVSTLTIQRTQQEDSAVYLCASSLGGGGQLGYTFGSGTRLTVV.

The chain has TRBV7-2 and TRBJ1-6, with TRBD1 matching 7 bases. CDR1 and CDR2 from the germline V gene are SGHTA and FQGNSA. Losses at the gene ends were 5 bases for V and 7 bases for J; bases not matched to a gene: 8. The CDR3 totals 15 residues. Here the CDR3 reads CASSPRQGPNSPLHF. CDR3 coding DNA: TGTGCCAGCAGCCCAAGACAGGGACCAAATTCACCCCTCCACTTT.

The J gene is TRBJ2-6, the V gene TRBV19, with 7 bases fitting TRBD1. The trim removed 6 bases at V and 0 bases at J, leaving 11 bases unmatched. CDR3 length: 18 residues. Per the germline V gene, CDR1 is LNHDA and CDR2 is SQIVND (reference sequence). CDR3 sequence: CASSPGQFLISGANVLTF. DNA for the CDR3: TGTGCCAGTAGCCCGGGACAGTTTTTAATCTCTGGGGCCAACGTCCTGACTTTC.

The CDR3 DNA sequence: TGTGCCAGCAGCTTAGTCAGCTCTGGAAACACCATATATTTT. Translation gives CASSLVSSGNTIYF. This chain links TRBV7-6 with TRBJ1-3, with D unclear. The CDR3 spans 14 residues. Looked up from germline, CDR1 is SGHVS and CDR2 is FNYEAQ. The V end was cut by 1 base, the J end by 0 bases, with 4 bases between.

The chain uses TRBV5-1 and TRBJ2-5; 9 nucleotides match TRBD1. The CDR3 extends over 16 amino acids. Germline CDR1 SGHRS, CDR2 YFSETQ. Unmatched junction bases numbered 10, after V lost 2 bases and J lost 5 bases. CDR3 nucleotides: TGCGCCAGCAGCTTAACCGGGACAGGGATCGGGGAGACCCAGTACTTC. Its translation is CASSLTGTGIGETQYF.

Regarding this clone: A read error may account for a junction end that differs from germline. This chain connects TRBV19 to TRBJ2-7; no clear D. This CDR3 spans 13 amino acids. Looked up from germline, CDR1 is LNHDA and CDR2 is SQIVND (reference sequence). The CDR3 protein is CASRSNESPNLHF. Here the CDR3 DNA reads TGTGCCAGTAGGTCGAATGAAAGCCCTAATCTGCACTTC. Drawing the rest from reference TRBV19 and TRBJ2-7, the complete variable domain is DGGITQSPKYLFRKEGQNVTLSCEQNLNHDAMYWYRQDPGQGLRLIYYSQIVNDFQKGDIAEGYSVSREKKESFPLTVTSAQKNPTAFYLCASRSNESPNLHFGPGTRLTVT.

The J gene is TRBJ2-3, the V gene TRBV5-1; D call uncertain. Germline V gene data show CDR1 as SGHRS and CDR2 as YFSETQ. The CDR3 is made up of 15 amino acids. With 4 bases removed from V and 0 bases from J, the gap between germline ends came to 12 bases. CDR3 DNA: TGCGCCAGCAGCGACAACCCCCAAAGCACAGATACGCAGTATTTT. It translates to CASSDNPQSTDTQYF.

The chain employs TRBV6-6 and TRBJ2-2, with a possible D match to TRBD1 (6 bases). From germline, CDR1 is MNHNY and CDR2 SVGAGI (reference sequence). Trimming removed 6 bases at V and 7 bases at J, with 15 bases between. This CDR3 comprises 14 residues. Here the CDR3 reads CASRSGEYNGELFF. The CDR3 DNA reads as TGTGCCAGCAGGTCAGGGGAGTACAACGGGGAGCTGTTTTTT.

This rearrangement joins TRBV5-1 to TRBJ2-7, with 7 bases matching TRBD2. The germline CDR1 and CDR2 sequences are SGHRS and YFSETQ. The CDR3 sequence is 15 residues long. The J segment lost 3 bases and the V segment lost 0 bases, leaving 6 bases of the junction unmatched. The CDR3 region has the DNA TGCGCCAGCAGCTTGGCCTCCGGGGACTACTACGAGCAGTACTTC. It codes for CASSLASGDYYEQYF.